Each of the 8 T cell receptor beta chains below was sequenced from the same sample in a study of control samples from healthy donors and cancer patients. The table came from immunoSEQ multiplex PCR; TCRdb's copy has only in-frame clones and leaves some out. This table holds 150,000 or so clones, about 95% found once. The material sequenced was PBMCs. The source of these receptors is a man in his 60s with colorectal cancer.

This chain links TRBV18 with TRBJ2-7; 8 nucleotides line up with TRBD2. Trimming at V came to 2 bases and at J to 4 bases, leaving 1 base not matched to a gene. Per the germline V gene, CDR1 is KGHSH and CDR2 is LQKENI. There are 13 residues in the CDR3. The CDR3 DNA sequence: TGTGCCAGCTCACCAGGGACTAGGTACGAGCAGTACTTC. Residues: CASSPGTRYEQYF.

The CDR3 bases are TGTGCCAGCAGCCACGGCCCGGTGGAGACCCAGTACTTC. It translates to CASSHGPVETQYF. This chain joins TRBV6-5 and TRBJ2-5; no clear D. Germline V gene lookup returns CDR1 MNHEY and CDR2 SVGAGI. Trimming removed 6 bases from V and 5 bases from J, with 13 bases in between. CDR3 length: 13 amino acids.

As regards this clone: This same CDR3 is encoded by further DNA sequences in the sample. This rearrangement joins TRBV7-9 to TRBJ1-5, with D perhaps TRBD1 (6 bases). Germline CDR1 SEHNR, CDR2 FQNEAQ (reference sequence). The CDR3 is 15 amino acids. The V end lost 2 bases, the J end lost 0 bases, and 8 bases lay between the germline ends. DNA of the CDR3: TGTGCCAGCAGCTTAAGGGGGGATAGCAATCAGCCCCAGCATTTT. This gives the protein CASSLRGDSNQPQHF.

The chain combines TRBV27 with TRBJ2-1; 9 bases match TRBD2. V lost 8 bases, J lost 7 bases, and 9 bases stayed unmatched. CDR1 and CDR2 from the germline V gene are MNHEY and SMNVEV (reference sequence). This CDR3 has 14 amino acids. The CDR3 coding sequence is TGTGCCAGCTCCTGGGTAGCGGGGGCGAATGAGCAGTTCTTC. Protein product: CASSWVAGANEQFF.

This clone occurred once. J is TRBJ1-1 and V is TRBV5-1; D gene unclear. Germline loops: CDR1 SGHRS, CDR2 YFSETQ. The V end lost 7 bases, the J end lost 2 bases, and 12 bases lay between the germline ends. The CDR3 totals 13 residues. Written as DNA, the CDR3 is TGCGCCAGCTCGAGAGCCGATAACACTGAAGCTTTCTTT. Translating gives CASSRADNTEAFF.

The chain employs TRBV5-1 and TRBJ2-7, with D perhaps assigned TRBD1 or TRBD2 (5 bases each). This CDR3 comprises 15 residues. The V end was cut by 3 bases, the J end by 5 bases, with 18 bases between. Germline lookup yields CDR1 SGHRS and CDR2 YFSETQ. CDR3 protein: CASSWAGTGQDEQYF. CDR3 sequence (DNA): TGCGCCAGCAGCTGGGCCGGGACGGGGCAGGACGAGCAGTACTTC. Based on the CDR3 plus reference TRBV5-1 and TRBJ2-7, the full variable domain is KAGVTQTPRYLIKTRGQQVTLSCSPISGHRSVSWYQQTPGQGLQFLFEYFSETQRNKGNFPGRFSGRQFSNSRSEMNVSTLELGDSALYLCASSWAGTGQDEQYFGPGTRLTVT.

The V call is TRBV6-5, the J call TRBJ1-1; TRBD1 matches at 7 bases. Trimming at V came to 7 bases and at J to 1 base, leaving 3 bases not matched to a gene. CDR1 is MNHEY, CDR2 SVGAGI, per germline. The CDR3 extends over 13 amino acids. In nucleotides, the CDR3 is TGTGCCAGCACGGAGGGGGCGAACACTGAAGCTTTCTTT. Its translation: CASTEGANTEAFF.

The chain combines TRBV10-2 with TRBJ2-2; 7 bases map to TRBD1. V lost 3 bases, J lost 4 bases, and 2 bases stayed unmatched. The CDR3 contains 14 residues. Per germline, CDR1 WSHSY and CDR2 SAAADI. CDR3 amino acids: CASSDRGFTGELFF. CDR3 bases: TGCGCCAGCAGTGACAGGGGGTTCACCGGGGAGCTGTTTTTT.